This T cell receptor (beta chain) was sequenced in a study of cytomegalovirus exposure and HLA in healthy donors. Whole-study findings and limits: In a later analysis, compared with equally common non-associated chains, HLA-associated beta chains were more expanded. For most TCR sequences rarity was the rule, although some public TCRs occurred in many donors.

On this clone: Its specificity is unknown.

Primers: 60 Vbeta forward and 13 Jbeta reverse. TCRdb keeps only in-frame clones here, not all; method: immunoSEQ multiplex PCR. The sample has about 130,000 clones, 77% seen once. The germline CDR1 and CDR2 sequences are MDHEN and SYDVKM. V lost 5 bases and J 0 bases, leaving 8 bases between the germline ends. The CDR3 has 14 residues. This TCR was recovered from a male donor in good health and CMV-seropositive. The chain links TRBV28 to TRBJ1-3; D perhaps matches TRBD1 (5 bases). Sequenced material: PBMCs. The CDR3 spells CASSTTASGNTIYF. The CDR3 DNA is TGTGCCAGCAGTACGACAGCCTCTGGAAACACCATATATTTT. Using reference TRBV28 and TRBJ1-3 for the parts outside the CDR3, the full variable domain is DVKVTQSSRYLVKRTGEKVFLECVQDMDHENMFWYRQDPGLGLRLIYFSYDVKMKEKGDIPEGYSVSREKKERFSLILESASTNQTSMYLCASSTTASGNTIYFGEGSWLTVV.